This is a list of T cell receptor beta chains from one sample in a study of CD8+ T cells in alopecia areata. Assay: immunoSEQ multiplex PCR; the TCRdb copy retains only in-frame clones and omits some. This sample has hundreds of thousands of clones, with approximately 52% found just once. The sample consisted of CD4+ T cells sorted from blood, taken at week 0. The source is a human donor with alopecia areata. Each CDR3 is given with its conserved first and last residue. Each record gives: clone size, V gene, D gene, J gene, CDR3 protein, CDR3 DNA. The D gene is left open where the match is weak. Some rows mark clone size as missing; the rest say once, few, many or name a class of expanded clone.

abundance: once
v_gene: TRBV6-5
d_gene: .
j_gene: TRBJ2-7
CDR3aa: CASRDSVLPEQYF
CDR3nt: TGTGCCAGCAGGGATAGCGTCTTGCCCGAGCAGTACTTC

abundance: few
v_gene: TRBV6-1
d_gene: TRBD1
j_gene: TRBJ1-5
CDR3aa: CASSATGTGLNQPQHF
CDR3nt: TGTGCCAGCAGTGCAACCGGGACAGGGCTCAATCAGCCCCAGCATTTT

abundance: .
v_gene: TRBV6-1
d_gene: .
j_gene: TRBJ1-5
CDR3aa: CASSDDPHQPQHF
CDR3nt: TGTGCCAGCAGTGACGATCCTCATCAGCCCCAGCATTTT

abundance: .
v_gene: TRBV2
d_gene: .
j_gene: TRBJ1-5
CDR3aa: CASGGPQPQHF
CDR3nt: TGTGCCAGCGGGGGCCCCCAGCCCCAGCATTTT

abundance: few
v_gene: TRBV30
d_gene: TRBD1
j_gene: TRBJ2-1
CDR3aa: CAWRQGALIYNEQFF
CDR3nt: TGTGCCTGGAGACAGGGGGCTCTAATCTACAATGAGCAGTTCTTC

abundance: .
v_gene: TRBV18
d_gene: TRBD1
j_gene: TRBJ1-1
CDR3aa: CASSTDRGTEAFF
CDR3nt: TGTGCCAGCTCAACGGACAGGGGCACTGAAGCTTTCTTT

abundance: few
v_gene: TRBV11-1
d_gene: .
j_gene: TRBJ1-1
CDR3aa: CASSRGRANTEAFF
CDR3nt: TGTGCCAGCAGCCGGGGACGGGCGAACACTGAAGCTTTCTTT

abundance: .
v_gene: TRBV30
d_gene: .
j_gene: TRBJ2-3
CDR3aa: CAWSGGADTQYF
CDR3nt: TGTGCCTGGAGTGGAGGAGCAGATACGCAGTATTTT

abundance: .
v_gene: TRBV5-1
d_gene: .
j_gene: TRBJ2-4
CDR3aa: CASSEGAGNIQYF
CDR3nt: TGCGCCAGCAGCGAGGGCGCAGGGAACATTCAGTACTTC

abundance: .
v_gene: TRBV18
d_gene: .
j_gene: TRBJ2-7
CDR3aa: CASSDRPFDLYEQYF
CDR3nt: TGTGCCAGCAGTGACAGGCCCTTCGATCTCTACGAGCAGTACTTC

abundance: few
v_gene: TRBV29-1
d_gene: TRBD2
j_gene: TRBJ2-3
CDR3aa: CSVEDRLAGVRDTQYF
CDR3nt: TGCAGCGTTGAAGATCGACTAGCGGGGGTTCGGGATACGCAGTATTTT

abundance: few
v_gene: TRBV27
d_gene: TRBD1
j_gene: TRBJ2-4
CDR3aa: CASSFRDRSDIQYF
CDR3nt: TGTGCCAGCAGTTTTCGGGACAGGAGTGACATTCAGTACTTC

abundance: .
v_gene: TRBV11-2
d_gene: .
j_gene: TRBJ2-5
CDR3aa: CASSLEVRETQYF
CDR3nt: TGTGCCAGCAGCTTAGAAGTTCGGGAGACCCAGTACTTC

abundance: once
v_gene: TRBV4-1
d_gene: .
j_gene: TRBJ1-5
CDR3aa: CASSQGAIGNQPQHF
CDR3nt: TGCGCCAGCAGCCAAGGGGCAATAGGGAATCAGCCCCAGCATTTT

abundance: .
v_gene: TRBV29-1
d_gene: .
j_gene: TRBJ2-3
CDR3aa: CSVRTILTDTQYF
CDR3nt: TGCAGCGTGAGGACAATCCTCACAGATACGCAGTATTTT

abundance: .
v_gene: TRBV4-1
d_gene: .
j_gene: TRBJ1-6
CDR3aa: CASSQDSQSSYNSPLHF
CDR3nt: TGCGCCAGCAGCCAAGATTCACAGAGCTCCTATAATTCACCCCTCCACTTT

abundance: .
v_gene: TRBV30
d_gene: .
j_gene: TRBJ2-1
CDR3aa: CAWAVINEQFF
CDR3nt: TGTGCCTGGGCCGTTATAAATGAGCAGTTCTTC

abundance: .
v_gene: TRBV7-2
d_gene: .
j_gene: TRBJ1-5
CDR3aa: CASSPGRQDNQPQHF
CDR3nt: TGTGCCAGCAGCCCCGGGCGCCAGGACAATCAGCCCCAGCATTTT

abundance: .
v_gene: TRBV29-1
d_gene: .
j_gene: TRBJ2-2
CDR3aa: CSGLTGYGAGELFF
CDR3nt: TGCAGCGGGCTGACAGGTTATGGGGCCGGGGAGCTGTTTTTT

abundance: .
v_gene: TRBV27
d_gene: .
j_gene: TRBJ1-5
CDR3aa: CASSYRGGQPQHF
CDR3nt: TGTGCCAGCAGTTATCGAGGCGGACAGCCCCAGCATTTT

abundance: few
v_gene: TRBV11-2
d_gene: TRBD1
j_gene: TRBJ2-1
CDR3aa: CASSPLTGRGEQFF
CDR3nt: TGTGCCAGCAGCCCATTGACAGGGAGAGGTGAGCAGTTCTTC

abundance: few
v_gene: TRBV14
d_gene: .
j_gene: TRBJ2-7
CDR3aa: CASSQSAYSYEQYF
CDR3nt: TGTGCCAGCAGCCAGAGTGCTTACTCCTACGAGCAGTACTTC

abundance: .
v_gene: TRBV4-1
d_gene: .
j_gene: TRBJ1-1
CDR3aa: CASSQVPEAAAFF
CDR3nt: TGCGCCAGCAGCCAAGTCCCTGAGGCCGCCGCTTTCTTT

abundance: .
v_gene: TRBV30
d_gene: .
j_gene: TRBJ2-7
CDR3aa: CAWREQLISYEQYF
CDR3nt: TGTGCCTGGAGGGAACAATTAATATCCTACGAGCAGTACTTC

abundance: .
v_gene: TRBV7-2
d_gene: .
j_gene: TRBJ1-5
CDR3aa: CASSLASTDNQPQHF
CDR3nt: TGTGCCAGCAGCTTAGCGAGCACCGACAATCAGCCCCAGCATTTT

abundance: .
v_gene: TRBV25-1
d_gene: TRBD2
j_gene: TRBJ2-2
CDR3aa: CASSDVAGASSGELFF
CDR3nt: TGTGCCAGCAGTGACGTAGCGGGAGCGAGTTCCGGGGAGCTGTTTTTT

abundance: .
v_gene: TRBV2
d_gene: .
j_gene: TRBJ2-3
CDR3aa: CASNRDGSTDTQYF
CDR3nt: TGTGCCAGCAACCGGGACGGTAGCACAGATACGCAGTATTTT

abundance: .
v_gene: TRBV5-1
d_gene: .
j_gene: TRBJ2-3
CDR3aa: CASSLYSLSDTQYF
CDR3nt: TGCGCCAGCAGCCTATACTCATTGTCAGATACGCAGTATTTT

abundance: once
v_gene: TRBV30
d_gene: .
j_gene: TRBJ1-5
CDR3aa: CAWSVQEGQPQHF
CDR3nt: TGTGCCTGGAGTGTACAGGAGGGCCAGCCCCAGCATTTT

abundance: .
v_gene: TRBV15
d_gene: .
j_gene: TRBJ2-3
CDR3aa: CATSRVDSTDTQYF
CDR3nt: TGTGCCACCAGCAGGGTGGACAGTACAGATACGCAGTATTTT

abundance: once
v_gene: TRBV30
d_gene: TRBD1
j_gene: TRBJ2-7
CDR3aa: CAWSALTGGEQYF
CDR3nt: TGTGCCTGGAGTGCGTTAACAGGGGGCGAGCAGTACTTC